This TCR beta chain was recorded in a study of blood T cells in healthy people across ages. Findings and limits, study-wide: Aged donors had fewer naive CD4+ cells and lower diversity than long-lived donors.

In regard to this clonotype: The antigen is unknown.

Primed by a sample-barcoded 5' primer and a J-beta primer mix, a second PCR proceeded for roughly 6 to 12 cycles. TCRdb redid the calling of the 5' RACE reads with MiXCR, one entry per CDR3 protein. The top ten hold roughly 3.5% of the sample, which has roughly 800,000 distinct CDR3 sequences, 20% to 30% seen once. V dropped 5 bases and J dropped 2; count of bases not matched to a gene: 7. This CDR3 contains 15 residues. Looked up from germline, CDR1 is MNHEY and CDR2 is SVGAGI. These data were likewise used in another study, on T cells of mothers and their children. That paper states: It was related mother-child pairs that showed slightly higher overlap than unrelated pairs, without reaching significance.

The sample taken for sequencing was blood. This receptor was obtained from a boy younger than 18 in good health. The genes are TRBV6-5 and TRBJ2-7; the match to TRBD2 covers 9 bases. Here the CDR3 DNA reads TGTGCCAGCAGTCGCAGCGGGGGGACTGCCTACGAGCAGTACTTC. Protein: CASSRSGGTAYEQYF.